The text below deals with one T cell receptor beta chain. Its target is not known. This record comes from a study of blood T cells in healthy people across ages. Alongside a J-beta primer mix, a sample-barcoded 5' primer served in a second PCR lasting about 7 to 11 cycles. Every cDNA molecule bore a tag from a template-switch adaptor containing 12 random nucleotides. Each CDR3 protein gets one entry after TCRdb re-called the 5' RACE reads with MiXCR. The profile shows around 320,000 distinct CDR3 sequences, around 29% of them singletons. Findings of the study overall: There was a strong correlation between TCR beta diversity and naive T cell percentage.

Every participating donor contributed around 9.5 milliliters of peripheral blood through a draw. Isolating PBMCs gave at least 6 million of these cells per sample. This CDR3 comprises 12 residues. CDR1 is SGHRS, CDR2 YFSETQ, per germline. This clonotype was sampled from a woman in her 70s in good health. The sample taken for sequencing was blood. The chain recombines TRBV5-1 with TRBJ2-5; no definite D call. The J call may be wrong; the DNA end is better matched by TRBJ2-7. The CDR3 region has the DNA TGCGCCAGCAGCTTGGAGGCGAGCGAGCAGTACTTC. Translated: CASSLEASEQYF.